This T cell receptor beta chain was identified during a study of CD8+ T cells in alopecia areata. Study details: Twice a day, 5 to 10 mg of oral tofacitinib was administered to treated patients.

The CDR3 runs to 15 residues. The germline CDR1 and CDR2 sequences are SGHTA and FQGNSA. The V gene lost 5 bases and the J gene lost 2 bases, with 14 bases spanning the gap. Both peripheral blood and punch biopsies of lesional scalp skin were obtained from patients who had alopecia areata. Using a FACSAria, the CD4+ and CD8+ T cells were sorted from the PBMCs. Broader study findings: Normal scalp showed lower clonality than lesional scalp, especially alopecia totalis/universalis.

On this clone itself: Its antigen remains unknown.

RNA was isolated and reverse transcribed to cDNA, the sequencing template. Here immunoSEQ multiplex PCR was the method, and the copy in TCRdb shows in-frame clones only, minus some. The sample has a few hundred thousand clones; under 70% are singletons. Sequenced material: CD4+ T cells sorted from blood, taken at week 0. This receptor was identified in a human donor with alopecia areata. The V call is TRBV7-2, the J call TRBJ2-3; D assignment may be TRBD1 or TRBD2 (5 bases each). In nucleotides, the CDR3 is TGTGCCAGCAGCCTGAGGGACGGATCCACAGATACGCAGTATTTT. Its protein is CASSLRDGSTDTQYF.